This is a list of T cell receptor beta chains from one sample in a study of shared clonotypes between healthy human individuals. Repertoires were generated with immunoSEQ multiplex PCR, while TCRdb's copy carries only in-frame clones and drops some. Of roughly 1,000,000 clones listed, about 80% are singletons. The specimen was memory CD4+ T cells from PBMCs. These receptors originate from a young man in good health. Some clones in this sample may be carry-over from other donors' samples. CDR3s include the opening cysteine and the closing phenylalanine or tryptophan. Each record gives: V gene, D gene, clone size, J gene, CDR3 DNA, CDR3 protein. The D gene is left open where the match is weak. Size is stated for part of the rows, as once, few or many counts, or as a class when the clone is expanded.

v_gene: TRBV5-1; d_gene: -; abundance: -; j_gene: TRBJ1-1; CDR3nt: TGCGCCAGCAGTTTCGATGGGGGGAACACTGAAGCTTTCTTT; CDR3aa: CASSFDGGNTEAFF
v_gene: TRBV18; d_gene: -; abundance: -; j_gene: TRBJ1-6; CDR3nt: TGTGCCAGCTCACCACTTTGGGGCTATAATTCACCCCTCCACTTT; CDR3aa: CASSPLWGYNSPLHF
v_gene: TRBV5-6; d_gene: -; abundance: -; j_gene: TRBJ1-5; CDR3nt: TGTGCCAGCAGCTTGTATTCTGCGGGGCCCCAGCCCCAGCATTTT; CDR3aa: CASSLYSAGPQPQHF
v_gene: TRBV28; d_gene: -; abundance: -; j_gene: TRBJ1-2; CDR3nt: TGTGCCAGCCACTGGGGCGGGGCGAATGGCTACACCTTC; CDR3aa: CASHWGGANGYTF
v_gene: TRBV5-1; d_gene: -; abundance: -; j_gene: TRBJ2-7; CDR3nt: TGCGCCAGCAGCTTGGAGGGATCCTGGGAGCAGTACTTC; CDR3aa: CASSLEGSWEQYF
v_gene: TRBV28; d_gene: -; abundance: -; j_gene: TRBJ2-2; CDR3nt: TGTGCCAGCAGCAACCCTTCGGGGAAAGGGAACACCGGGGAGCTGTTTTTT; CDR3aa: CASSNPSGKGNTGELFF
v_gene: TRBV7-2; d_gene: TRBD1; abundance: -; j_gene: TRBJ1-1; CDR3nt: TGTGCCAGCAGCTTGAAGCAGGGGGCGCGAGGTGAAGCTTTCTTT; CDR3aa: CASSLKQGARGEAFF
v_gene: TRBV5-1; d_gene: TRBD1; abundance: -; j_gene: TRBJ1-5; CDR3nt: TGCGCCAGCAGCAAGTCAGGGGGCTCGCAGCCCCAGCATTTT; CDR3aa: CASSKSGGSQPQHF
v_gene: TRBV28; d_gene: -; abundance: -; j_gene: TRBJ1-5; CDR3nt: TGTGCCAGCACCCCCCCGAGCAATCAGCCCCAGCATTTT; CDR3aa: CASTPPSNQPQHF
v_gene: TRBV6-1; d_gene: -; abundance: -; j_gene: TRBJ1-3; CDR3nt: TGTGCCAGCAGTGAAAACACAAACGGTGGAAACACCATATATTTT; CDR3aa: CASSENTNGGNTIYF
v_gene: TRBV4-3; d_gene: TRBD2; abundance: -; j_gene: TRBJ2-5; CDR3nt: TGCGCCAGCAGCCAAGATTTCAGGGGGGCTAGCGGGAACCAAGAGACCCAGTACTTC; CDR3aa: CASSQDFRGASGNQETQYF
v_gene: TRBV11-3; d_gene: TRBD1; abundance: -; j_gene: TRBJ2-1; CDR3nt: TGTGCCAGCAGCTCGGGACAGGGAACCTACAATGAGCAGTTCTTC; CDR3aa: CASSSGQGTYNEQFF
v_gene: TRBV7-6; d_gene: -; abundance: few; j_gene: TRBJ1-1; CDR3nt: TGTGCCAGCAGCTTGGGTTCTAACACTGAAGCTTTCTTT; CDR3aa: CASSLGSNTEAFF
v_gene: TRBV6-1; d_gene: -; abundance: -; j_gene: TRBJ1-3; CDR3nt: TGTGCCAGCAGTTTTAGGAGGACTGGAAACACCATATATTTT; CDR3aa: CASSFRRTGNTIYF
v_gene: TRBV9; d_gene: -; abundance: -; j_gene: TRBJ2-7; CDR3nt: TGTGCCAGCAGCGTAGGGGGGAACTACGAGCAGTACTTC; CDR3aa: CASSVGGNYEQYF
v_gene: TRBV18; d_gene: TRBD2; abundance: -; j_gene: TRBJ2-2; CDR3nt: TGTGCCAGCTCACCAGCACTAGCGGATAACACCGGGGAGCTGTTTTTT; CDR3aa: CASSPALADNTGELFF
v_gene: TRBV5-1; d_gene: -; abundance: -; j_gene: TRBJ2-1; CDR3nt: TGCGCCAGCAGCTCCGACAGATCCTCCTACAATGAGCAGTTCTTC; CDR3aa: CASSSDRSSYNEQFF
v_gene: TRBV28; d_gene: -; abundance: -; j_gene: TRBJ2-5; CDR3nt: TGTGCCAGCAGCCCTCGGGGGACGCCTAGGGAGACCCAGTACTTC; CDR3aa: CASSPRGTPRETQYF
v_gene: TRBV18; d_gene: -; abundance: -; j_gene: TRBJ1-5; CDR3nt: TGTGCCAGCTCACGACAGGCCCAGGAGCCCCAGCATTTT; CDR3aa: CASSRQAQEPQHF
v_gene: TRBV16; d_gene: TRBD1; abundance: -; j_gene: TRBJ1-1; CDR3nt: TGTGCCAGCAGCTCGGGACAGGGGAACACTGAAGCTTTCTTT; CDR3aa: CASSSGQGNTEAFF
v_gene: TRBV7-9; d_gene: -; abundance: -; j_gene: TRBJ1-1; CDR3nt: TGTGCCAGCAGCAACTCCGGGACCAGATCCCGAGGAGAGGAAGCTTTCTTT; CDR3aa: CASSNSGTRSRGEEAFF
v_gene: TRBV7-9; d_gene: TRBD1; abundance: -; j_gene: TRBJ2-7; CDR3nt: TGTGCCAGCAGCTTAGGGACAGGATCTACCTACGAGCAGTACTTC; CDR3aa: CASSLGTGSTYEQYF
v_gene: TRBV11-2; d_gene: -; abundance: -; j_gene: TRBJ2-2; CDR3nt: TGTGCCAGCAGCTTAGCCGGAGGGGCCGGGGAGCTGTTTTTT; CDR3aa: CASSLAGGAGELFF
v_gene: TRBV5-1; d_gene: -; abundance: once; j_gene: TRBJ2-6; CDR3nt: TGCGCCAGCAGCGCGAGTCAGACTGGGGCCAACGTCCTGACTTTC; CDR3aa: CASSASQTGANVLTF
v_gene: TRBV6-5; d_gene: -; abundance: -; j_gene: TRBJ2-7; CDR3nt: TGTGCCAGCTGCAAACGCTCCGGGACACCGTACGAGCAGTACTTC; CDR3aa: CASCKRSGTPYEQYF
v_gene: TRBV2; d_gene: -; abundance: -; j_gene: TRBJ1-1; CDR3nt: TGTGCCAGCAGTGAAACCCAGGGTATGAACACTGAAGCTTTCTTT; CDR3aa: CASSETQGMNTEAFF
v_gene: TRBV6-1; d_gene: -; abundance: -; j_gene: TRBJ1-5; CDR3nt: TGTGCCAGCAGTGAAGCGTGGGAGGGAAACCAGCCCCAGCATTTT; CDR3aa: CASSEAWEGNQPQHF
v_gene: TRBV27; d_gene: -; abundance: -; j_gene: TRBJ2-1; CDR3nt: TGTGCCAGCAGTTTCTCGGATCCAACGGAGCAGTTCTTC; CDR3aa: CASSFSDPTEQFF
v_gene: TRBV5-5; d_gene: TRBD1; abundance: once; j_gene: TRBJ2-7; CDR3nt: TGTGCCAGCAGCCGACAGGGGGATCTCTACGAGCAGTACTTC; CDR3aa: CASSRQGDLYEQYF
v_gene: TRBV6-5; d_gene: -; abundance: -; j_gene: TRBJ2-7; CDR3nt: TGTGCCAGCAGTTACGGGGGAAGTCAGGAGCAGTACTTC; CDR3aa: CASSYGGSQEQYF
v_gene: TRBV7-2; d_gene: TRBD1; abundance: -; j_gene: TRBJ1-2; CDR3nt: TGTGCCAGCAGCGGTAGGACAGGACCCTACACCTTC; CDR3aa: CASSGRTGPYTF
v_gene: TRBV11-3; d_gene: TRBD2; abundance: many; j_gene: TRBJ2-1; CDR3nt: TGTGCCAGCAGCTACAGGACTAGCGGGCCTAATGAGCAGTTCTTC; CDR3aa: CASSYRTSGPNEQFF
v_gene: TRBV5-4; d_gene: -; abundance: -; j_gene: TRBJ2-3; CDR3nt: TGTGCCAGCAGTCCGAAACAGGGCACAGATACGCAGTATTTT; CDR3aa: CASSPKQGTDTQYF
v_gene: TRBV28; d_gene: -; abundance: -; j_gene: TRBJ1-4; CDR3nt: TGTGCCAGCAGCCTTCGCGGGGACGCAACTAATGAAAAACTGTTTTTT; CDR3aa: CASSLRGDATNEKLFF
v_gene: TRBV19; d_gene: -; abundance: -; j_gene: TRBJ1-5; CDR3nt: TGTGCCAGTAGTATAGTGAGGACAGAGGGAACGAATCAGCCCCAGCATTTT; CDR3aa: CASSIVRTEGTNQPQHF
v_gene: TRBV5-1; d_gene: TRBD2; abundance: -; j_gene: TRBJ2-1; CDR3nt: TGCGCCAGCAGCTTACCCCTAGCGGGAGATGGGTACAATGAGCAGTTCTTC; CDR3aa: CASSLPLAGDGYNEQFF
v_gene: TRBV11-2; d_gene: TRBD2; abundance: -; j_gene: TRBJ2-3; CDR3nt: TGTGCCAGCGTCGGGACTAGCGGCCTCCGCACAGATACGCAGTATTTT; CDR3aa: CASVGTSGLRTDTQYF
v_gene: TRBV28; d_gene: TRBD1; abundance: -; j_gene: TRBJ1-2; CDR3nt: TGTGCCAGCAGTCCCACCATACAGGGGGGGAGGGGCTACACCTTC; CDR3aa: CASSPTIQGGRGYTF
v_gene: TRBV5-8; d_gene: -; abundance: -; j_gene: TRBJ2-3; CDR3nt: TGTGCCTGGACGGGGACTTTCAAAACGGCAGATACGCAGTATTTT; CDR3aa: CAWTGTFKTADTQYF
v_gene: TRBV13; d_gene: -; abundance: -; j_gene: TRBJ1-2; CDR3nt: TGTGCCAGCAGCTGGTTGGATGGCTACACCTTC; CDR3aa: CASSWLDGYTF
v_gene: TRBV2; d_gene: -; abundance: few; j_gene: TRBJ2-3; CDR3nt: TGTGCCAGCAGTGGGCAACGGGTGGTCGGCACAGATACGCAGTATTTT; CDR3aa: CASSGQRVVGTDTQYF
v_gene: TRBV18; d_gene: -; abundance: few; j_gene: TRBJ1-1; CDR3nt: TGTGCCAGCTCACCTTTTCCGGGGCAGATGAACACTGAAGCTTTCTTT; CDR3aa: CASSPFPGQMNTEAFF
v_gene: TRBV6-6; d_gene: -; abundance: -; j_gene: TRBJ1-4; CDR3nt: TGTGCCAGCAACCTGGGGGGAGCAACTAATGAAAAACTGTTTTTT; CDR3aa: CASNLGGATNEKLFF
v_gene: TRBV19; d_gene: -; abundance: -; j_gene: TRBJ1-1; CDR3nt: TGTGCCAGTAGTCCAGGGAGGGTGAACACTGAAGCTTTCTTT; CDR3aa: CASSPGRVNTEAFF
v_gene: TRBV29-1; d_gene: -; abundance: -; j_gene: TRBJ1-2; CDR3nt: TGCAGCGTTGAATTCTCTGTGGGCTACACCTTC; CDR3aa: CSVEFSVGYTF
v_gene: TRBV7-9; d_gene: -; abundance: many; j_gene: TRBJ2-2; CDR3nt: TGTGCCAGCAGCTTAAGTTCCGGTGGCACCGGGGAGCTGTTTTTT; CDR3aa: CASSLSSGGTGELFF
v_gene: TRBV7-8; d_gene: -; abundance: -; j_gene: TRBJ2-1; CDR3nt: TGTGCCAGCAGCTTCCGGACTCTCTACAATGAGCAGTTCTTC; CDR3aa: CASSFRTLYNEQFF
v_gene: TRBV19; d_gene: -; abundance: -; j_gene: TRBJ1-3; CDR3nt: TGTGCCAGTAGTACCATTGTCAGCTCTGGAAACACCATATATTTT; CDR3aa: CASSTIVSSGNTIYF
v_gene: TRBV7-9; d_gene: -; abundance: -; j_gene: TRBJ2-7; CDR3nt: TGTGCCAGCAGCGCTACCCAGGGTCCCTACGAGCAGTACTTC; CDR3aa: CASSATQGPYEQYF
v_gene: TRBV7-9; d_gene: TRBD2; abundance: -; j_gene: TRBJ2-1; CDR3nt: TGTGCCAGCAGCCGACTAGCGGGAGGGGGCAATGAGCAGTTCTTC; CDR3aa: CASSRLAGGGNEQFF
v_gene: TRBV2; d_gene: TRBD1; abundance: -; j_gene: TRBJ1-5; CDR3nt: TGTGCCAGCAGTGAAGTTTACAGGGGAAAGCAGCCCCAGCATTTT; CDR3aa: CASSEVYRGKQPQHF
v_gene: TRBV7-3; d_gene: -; abundance: -; j_gene: TRBJ2-5; CDR3nt: TGTGCCAGCAGCTTAGGGTTGTCACGGGGCCAAGAGACCCAGTACTTC; CDR3aa: CASSLGLSRGQETQYF
v_gene: TRBV7-2; d_gene: -; abundance: once; j_gene: TRBJ1-5; CDR3nt: TGTGCCAGCAGCACAGCGGACAGAAGGTATAGCAATCAGCCCCAGCATTTT; CDR3aa: CASSTADRRYSNQPQHF
v_gene: TRBV28; d_gene: -; abundance: -; j_gene: TRBJ2-7; CDR3nt: TGTGCCAGCAGTTTAAGTCCAACCTACGAGCAGTACTTC; CDR3aa: CASSLSPTYEQYF